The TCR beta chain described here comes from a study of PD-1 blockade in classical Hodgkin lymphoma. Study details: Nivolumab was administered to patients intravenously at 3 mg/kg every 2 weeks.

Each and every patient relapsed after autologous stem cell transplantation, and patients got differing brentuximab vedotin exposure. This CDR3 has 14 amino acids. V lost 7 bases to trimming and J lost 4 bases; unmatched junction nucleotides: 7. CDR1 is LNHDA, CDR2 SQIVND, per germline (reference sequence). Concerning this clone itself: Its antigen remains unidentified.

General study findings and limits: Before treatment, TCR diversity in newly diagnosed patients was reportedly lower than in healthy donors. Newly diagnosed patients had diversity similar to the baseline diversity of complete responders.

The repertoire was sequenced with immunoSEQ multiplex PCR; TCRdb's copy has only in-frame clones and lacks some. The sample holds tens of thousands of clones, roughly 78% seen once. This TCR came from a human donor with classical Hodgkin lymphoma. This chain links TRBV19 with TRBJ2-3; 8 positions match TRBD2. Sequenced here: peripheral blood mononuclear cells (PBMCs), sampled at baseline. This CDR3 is CASTPAGVPDTQYF. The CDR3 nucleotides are TGTGCCAGTACCCCAGCGGGGGTACCAGATACGCAGTATTTT.